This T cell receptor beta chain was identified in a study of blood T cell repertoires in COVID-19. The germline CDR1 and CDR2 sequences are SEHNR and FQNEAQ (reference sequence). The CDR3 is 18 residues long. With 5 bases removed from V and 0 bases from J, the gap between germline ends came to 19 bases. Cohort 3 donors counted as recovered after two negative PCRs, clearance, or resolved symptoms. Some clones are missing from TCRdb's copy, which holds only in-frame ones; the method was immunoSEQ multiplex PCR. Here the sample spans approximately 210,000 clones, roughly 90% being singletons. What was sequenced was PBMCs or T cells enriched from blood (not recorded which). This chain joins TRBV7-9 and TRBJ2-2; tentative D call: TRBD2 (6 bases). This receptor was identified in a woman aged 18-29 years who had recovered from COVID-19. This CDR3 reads CASSPPSGLTANTGELFF. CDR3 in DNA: TGTGCCAGCAGCCCGCCCTCGGGACTGACCGCGAACACCGGGGAGCTGTTTTTT.